The TCR beta chain described here comes from a study of blood T cell repertoires in COVID-19. On the study more broadly: Samples came from the United States, Italy and Spain, spanning acute and convalescent COVID-19.

Per the original methods: The authors estimated nucleated cell counts from reference gene primer amplification. Clones were read by immunoSEQ multiplex PCR, and TCRdb kept only the in-frame ones, dropping some. The V and J calls and the clone size are those of that table, but D and trimming were determined from the DNA. Here the sample spans a few hundred thousand clones, roughly 88% being singletons. A few counts support this clone. This CDR3 region has 11 residues. After removal of 8 bases from V and 7 bases from J, the junction contained 4 bases not matched to a gene. Germline V gene data show CDR1 as SGHTA and CDR2 as FQGTGA.

This sequence joins TRBV7-3 and TRBJ2-7, with 8 bases aligning to TRBD1. The sample consisted of peripheral blood. This clonotype was obtained from a middle-aged woman who had recovered from COVID-19. The CDR3 coding sequence is TGTGCCAGCGGACAGGGTTCTGAGCAGTACTTC. The encoded protein is CASGQGSEQYF.